The source of this T cell receptor beta chain is a study of blood T cell repertoires in COVID-19. This CDR3 contains 14 residues. V trimming: 5 bases; J trimming: 4 bases; junction bases outside the gene matches: 7. Germline V gene sequence: CDR1 MDHEN, CDR2 SYDVKM. This table comes from immunoSEQ multiplex PCR, and its TCRdb copy is limited to in-frame clones, with some not included. The data contain more than 200,000 clones, approximately 79% of them singletons. Sample: peripheral blood. This rearrangement joins TRBV28 to TRBJ1-1; 7 bases line up with TRBD1. The sequence came from a woman at least 80 years old with active or convalescent COVID-19. The CDR3 loop is CASSLTGVPTEAFF. DNA for the CDR3: TGTGCCAGCAGTCTCACAGGGGTCCCCACTGAAGCTTTCTTT. Full variable domain (remainder filled in from reference TRBV28 and TRBJ1-1): DVKVTQSSRYLVKRTGEKVFLECVQDMDHENMFWYRQDPGLGLRLIYFSYDVKMKEKGDIPEGYSVSREKKERFSLILESASTNQTSMYLCASSLTGVPTEAFFGQGTRLTVV.